This TCR beta chain was retrieved from a study of identical twins. General study findings and limits: Insertion counts were lower in abundant cord blood beta clonotypes, a trend that memory repertoires did not show. With monozygotic twins, out-of-frame TCR alpha sharing exceeded what models estimated.

In TCRdb, the 5' RACE reads were re-called with MiXCR into one record per CDR3 protein. The data hold about 530,000 distinct CDR3 sequences, with about 22% observed a single time. The CDR3 runs to 15 residues. J gave up 6 bases and V 6 bases, and 10 bases lay outside the gene matches. CDR1 and CDR2 (germline): SNHLY, FYNNEI. To note about this clonotype: Its antigen is not known.

These data also featured in a second study, about yellow fever vaccine responses in identical twins. That work adds: In identical twins, vaccine T cell responses appeared partly shared and partly individual.

The sequence was collected from a woman younger than 30 in good health. The specimen sequenced was CD4+ T cells sorted from blood. The rearrangement joins TRBV2 to TRBJ1-5; 8 bases are shared with TRBD1. CDR3 sequence reads: CASSQTTGVGQPQHF. DNA of the CDR3: TGTGCCAGCAGCCAGACGACAGGGGTCGGTCAGCCCCAGCATTTT.